A selection of T cell receptor beta chains follows, all from one sample in a study of T cell responses to AZD1222 COVID-19 vaccine. Libraries were prepared by immunoSEQ multiplex PCR; TCRdb keeps only in-frame clonotypes and omits some of them. The sample comprises about 140,000 clones, 89% of which are singletons, and 2.5% to 3% rests with the top ten. This specimen consisted of peripheral blood, obtained on day 0 of AZD1222 vaccination. The receptors shown here come from an adult in good health. The CDR3 runs from the conserved cysteine through the conserved F or W. D genes are given only for firm matches. Expanded clones get a size class; other rows say once, few or many, or leave the size out.

>-|-|TRBJ1-6|TRBV6-2/TRBV6-3
CASSGTSGGNSPLHF
TGTGCCAGCAGTGGGACCTCGGGGGGTAATTCACCCCTCCACTTT
>few|-|TRBJ1-1|TRBV3-1/TRBV3-2
CASSQARGFPEAFF
TGTGCCAGCAGCCAAGCACGAGGGTTCCCTGAAGCTTTCTTT
>-|TRBD2|TRBJ2-3|TRBV5-1
CASRNGRVATDTQYF
TGCGCCAGCCGAAACGGGAGGGTAGCCACAGATACGCAGTATTTT
>-|-|TRBJ2-7|TRBV28
CASSTLAREQYF
TGTGCCAGCAGTACGCTGGCCCGCGAGCAGTACTTC
>-|-|TRBJ2-7|TRBV18
CASSPSSYEQYF
TGTGCCAGCTCACCGTCCTCCTACGAGCAGTACTTC
>-|-|TRBJ2-7|TRBV18
CASSPRATFREQYF
TGTGCCAGCTCACCCCGGGCCACCTTTAGGGAGCAGTACTTC
>-|-|TRBJ2-2|TRBV21-1
CASSKERGLAGGPFGSTGELFF
TGTGCCAGCAGCAAAGAAAGAGGACTAGCGGGAGGGCCGTTCGGGAGCACCGGGGAGCTGTTTTTT
>-|TRBD1|TRBJ1-4|TRBV19
CASSDQGGFNEKLFF
TGTGCCAGTAGCGATCAGGGGGGATTCAATGAAAAACTGTTTTTT
>-|-|TRBJ2-1|TRBV19
CASSNAGSSYNEQFF
TGTGCCAGTAGTAACGCGGGGAGCTCCTACAATGAGCAGTTCTTC
>-|-|TRBJ2-1|TRBV6-2/TRBV6-3
CASSSPWGNEQFF
TGTGCCAGCAGCTCCCCCTGGGGAAATGAGCAGTTCTTC
>once|-|TRBJ2-5|TRBV5-1
CASSLYSGWETQYF
TGCGCCAGCAGCTTGTACAGCGGGTGGGAGACCCAGTACTTC
>-|-|TRBJ2-1|TRBV5-1
CASTKWGNHDNEQFF
TGCGCCAGCACCAAGTGGGGCAACCACGACAATGAGCAGTTCTTC
>-|-|TRBJ2-7|TRBV5-8
CASSLARSSYEQYF
TGTGCCAGCAGCTTGGCTAGGAGCTCCTACGAGCAGTACTTC
>once|TRBD1|TRBJ2-5|TRBV7-2
CASSRDRGLQETQYF
TGTGCCAGCAGCCGGGACAGGGGGCTCCAAGAGACCCAGTACTTC
>-|-|TRBJ2-1|TRBV13
CASSSEGYSGRYNEQFF
TGTGCCAGCAGCTCCGAGGGGTATAGCGGCCGCTACAATGAGCAGTTCTTC
>-|-|TRBJ1-2|TRBV2
CASSEGPVGYTF
TGTGCCAGCAGTGAAGGTCCTGTGGGGTACACCTTC
>-|-|TRBJ2-7|TRBV9
CASSPSGSLLDEQYF
TGTGCCAGCAGCCCCAGCGGGTCGCTCCTTGACGAGCAGTACTTC
>-|-|TRBJ2-2|TRBV27
CASSLGRRTGELFF
TGTGCCAGCAGTTTAGGGAGACGAACCGGGGAGCTGTTTTTT
>-|-|TRBJ2-1|TRBV7-8
CASSLGLRGSYNEQFF
TGTGCCAGCAGCTTAGGATTAAGGGGATCCTACAATGAGCAGTTCTTC
>-|-|TRBJ1-5|TRBV7-9
CASSRGGPQPQHF
TGTGCCAGCAGCCGGGGGGGGCCACAGCCCCAGCATTTT
>-|-|TRBJ1-6|TRBV3-1/TRBV3-2
CASSQRTRSPLHF
TGTGCCAGCAGCCAAAGGACTAGGTCACCCCTCCACTTT
>-|-|TRBJ1-5|TRBV5-4
CASSLARPYSNQPQHF
TGTGCCAGCAGCTTGGCAAGGCCCTATAGCAATCAGCCCCAGCATTTT
>-|-|TRBJ2-3|TRBV4-3
CASSLQGKKDTQYF
TGCGCCAGCAGCCTACAGGGTAAAAAGGATACGCAGTATTTT
>-|-|TRBJ2-7|TRBV4-2
CASSSGQSTYYEQYF
TGTGCCAGCAGCTCCGGACAGTCTACTTACTACGAGCAGTACTTC
>-|TRBD1|TRBJ2-5|TRBV2
CASSRNRGPQETQYF
TGTGCCAGCAGCCGCAACAGGGGGCCACAAGAGACCCAGTACTTC
>-|-|TRBJ2-3|TRBV28
CASSLSLAGTDTQYF
TGTGCCAGCAGTTTAAGCTTAGCGGGCACAGATACGCAGTATTTT
>-|-|TRBJ2-2|TRBV9
CASSGGMDWVANTGELFF
TGTGCCAGCAGCGGTGGGATGGATTGGGTCGCGAACACCGGGGAGCTGTTTTTT
>-|TRBD2|TRBJ2-1|TRBV18
CASSLLRAGGTYNEQFF
TGTGCCAGCTCACTCCTACGAGCGGGGGGTACTTACAATGAGCAGTTCTTC
>-|-|TRBJ1-5|TRBV19
CASSIGQFRGNQPQHF
TGTGCCAGTAGTATTGGTCAATTCAGGGGCAATCAGCCCCAGCATTTT
>-|-|TRBJ1-2|TRBV19
CASSIDSVAVGYTF
TGTGCCAGTAGTATAGATTCGGTGGCAGTTGGCTACACCTTC
>-|TRBD1|TRBJ1-5|TRBV2
CASSGDRGAAVVGPQHF
TGTGCCAGCAGTGGGGACAGGGGCGCGGCTGTTGTTGGGCCCCAGCATTTT
>-|-|TRBJ2-1|TRBV2
CASSGVLVALFNEQFF
TGTGCCAGCAGTGGGGTCCTAGTTGCTCTTTTCAATGAGCAGTTCTTC
>-|-|TRBJ2-1|TRBV4-1
CASSQGGSWNEQFF
TGCGCCAGCAGCCAAGGGGGTAGCTGGAATGAGCAGTTCTTC
>-|TRBD1|TRBJ2-2|TRBV13
CASSSRDRVYTGELFF
TGTGCCAGCAGCTCTCGGGACAGGGTGTACACCGGGGAGCTGTTTTTT
>-|-|TRBJ2-3|TRBV9
CASSVGHDFHTDTQYF
TGTGCCAGCAGCGTAGGGCATGATTTTCACACAGATACGCAGTATTTT
>-|-|TRBJ1-2|TRBV4-2
CASSQDVTGPRYGYTF
TGTGCCAGCAGCCAAGACGTGACAGGACCACGCTATGGCTACACCTTC
>once|-|TRBJ2-1|TRBV19
CASSILGDEQFF
TGTGCCAGTAGTATTTTAGGCGATGAGCAGTTCTTC
>once|-|TRBJ1-5|TRBV7-2
CASSLAAVSNQPQHF
TGTGCCAGCAGCTTAGCGGCAGTTAGCAATCAGCCCCAGCATTTT
>-|-|TRBJ1-2|TRBV24-1
CATSDYDTNYGYTF
TGTGCCACCAGTGATTATGACACGAACTATGGCTACACCTTC
>-|TRBD1|TRBJ2-3|TRBV5-1
CASSFPRGLSLTDTQYF
TGCGCCAGCAGCTTCCCCAGGGGGTTGTCCTTGACAGATACGCAGTATTTT
>-|-|TRBJ2-7|TRBV6-5
CASTGYRDTTYEQYF
TGTGCCAGCACGGGATACAGGGATACCACCTACGAGCAGTACTTC
>once|TRBD2|TRBJ2-5|TRBV5-1
CASSQGLAETQYF
TGCGCCAGCAGCCAGGGACTAGCGGAGACCCAGTACTTC
>-|TRBD1|TRBJ2-7|TRBV7-9
CASKREGMDRGSEQYF
TGTGCCAGCAAGAGGGAGGGTATGGACAGGGGCTCCGAGCAGTACTTC
>-|-|TRBJ2-1|TRBV6-5
CASRPGPPTYNEQFF
TGTGCCAGCAGACCGGGACCGCCCACCTACAATGAGCAGTTCTTC
>-|TRBD1|TRBJ2-1|TRBV11-2
CASSLELDRGYNEQFF
TGTGCCAGCAGCTTAGAACTTGACAGGGGGTACAATGAGCAGTTCTTC
>-|TRBD1|TRBJ2-4|TRBV27
CASSQPGTGGSIQYF
TGTGCCAGCAGTCAACCCGGGACAGGCGGTTCTATTCAGTACTTC
>few|TRBD1|TRBJ1-3|TRBV5-1
CASSFDRGGNTIYF
TGCGCCAGCAGCTTCGACAGGGGGGGAAACACCATATATTTT
>few|TRBD1|TRBJ2-7|TRBV4-1
CASSLGTGRYEQYF
TGCGCCAGCAGCCTCGGGACAGGGCGCTACGAGCAGTACTTC
>-|-|TRBJ2-1|TRBV7-9
CASRIYNEQFF
TGTGCCAGCAGGATCTACAATGAGCAGTTCTTC
>-|-|TRBJ2-7|TRBV7-6
CASSLEAPQRLLRDTSYEQYF
TGTGCCAGCAGCTTAGAGGCCCCCCAGAGGCTCCTCCGGGACACATCCTACGAGCAGTACTTC
>-|-|TRBJ1-4|TRBV9
CASSSGSGEKLFF
TGTGCCAGCAGCTCGGGGTCCGGGGAAAAACTGTTTTTT
>once|-|TRBJ2-5|TRBV11-2
CASSPGGAGRETQYF
TGTGCCAGCAGTCCAGGGGGAGCGGGGCGAGAGACCCAGTACTTC
>-|-|TRBJ1-4|TRBV28
CASSYDRIEKLFF
TGTGCCAGCAGTTACGACAGGATTGAAAAACTGTTTTTT
>-|-|TRBJ2-2|TRBV6-5
CASSSHIGTTGELFF
TGTGCCAGCAGTTCCCACATCGGGACGACCGGGGAGCTGTTTTTT
>-|TRBD1|TRBJ2-1|TRBV12-3/TRBV12-4
CASNRQGRDEQFF
TGTGCCAGCAATCGACAGGGTAGGGATGAGCAGTTCTTC